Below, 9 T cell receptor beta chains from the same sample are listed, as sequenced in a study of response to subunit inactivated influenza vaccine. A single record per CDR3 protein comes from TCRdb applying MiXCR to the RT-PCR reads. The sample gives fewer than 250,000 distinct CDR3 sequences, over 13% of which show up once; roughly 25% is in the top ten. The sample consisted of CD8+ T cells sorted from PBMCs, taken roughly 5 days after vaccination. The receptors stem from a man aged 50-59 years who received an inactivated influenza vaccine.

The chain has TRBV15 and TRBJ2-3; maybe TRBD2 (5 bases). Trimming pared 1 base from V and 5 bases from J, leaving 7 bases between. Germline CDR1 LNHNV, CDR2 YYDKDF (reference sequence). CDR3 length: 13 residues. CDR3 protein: CATSRVRGDTQYF. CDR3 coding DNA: TGTGCCACCAGCAGAGTCCGGGGAGATACGCAGTATTTT. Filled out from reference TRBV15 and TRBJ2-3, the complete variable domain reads DAMVIQNPRYQVTQFGKPVTLSCSQTLNHNVMYWYQQKSSQAPKLLFHYYDKDFNNEADTPDNFQSRRPNTSFCFLDIRSPGLGDTAMYLCATSRVRGDTQYFGPGTRLTVL.

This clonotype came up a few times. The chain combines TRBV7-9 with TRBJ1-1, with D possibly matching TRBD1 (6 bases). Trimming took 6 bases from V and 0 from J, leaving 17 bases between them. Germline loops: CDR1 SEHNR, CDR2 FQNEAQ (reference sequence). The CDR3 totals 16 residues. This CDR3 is CASSIVPTGVNTEAFF. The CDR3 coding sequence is TGTGCCAGCAGTATTGTCCCGACAGGAGTGAACACTGAAGCTTTCTTT.

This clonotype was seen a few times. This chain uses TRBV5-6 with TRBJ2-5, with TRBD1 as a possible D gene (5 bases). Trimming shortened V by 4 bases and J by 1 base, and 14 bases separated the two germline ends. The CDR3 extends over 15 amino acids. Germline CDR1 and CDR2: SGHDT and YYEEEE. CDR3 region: CASSIDTGAQETQYF. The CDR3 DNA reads TGTGCCAGCAGCATAGATACAGGAGCCCAAGAGACCCAGTACTTC.

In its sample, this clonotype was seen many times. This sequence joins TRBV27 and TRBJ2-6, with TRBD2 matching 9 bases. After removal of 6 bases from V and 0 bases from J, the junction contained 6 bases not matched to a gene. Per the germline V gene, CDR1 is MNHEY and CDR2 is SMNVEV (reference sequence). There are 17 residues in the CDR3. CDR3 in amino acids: CASRRLAELSGANVLTF. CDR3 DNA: TGTGCCAGCAGGCGACTAGCGGAGCTCTCTGGGGCCAACGTCCTGACTTTC.

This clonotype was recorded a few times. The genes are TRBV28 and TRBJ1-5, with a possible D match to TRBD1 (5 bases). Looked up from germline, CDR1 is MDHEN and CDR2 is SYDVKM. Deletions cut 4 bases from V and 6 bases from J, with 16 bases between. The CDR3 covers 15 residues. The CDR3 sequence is CASSSIGGVVQPQHF. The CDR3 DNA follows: TGTGCCAGCAGTTCCATCGGAGGGGTAGTTCAGCCCCAGCATTTT. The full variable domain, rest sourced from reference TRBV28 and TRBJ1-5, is DVKVTQSSRYLVKRTGEKVFLECVQDMDHENMFWYRQDPGLGLRLIYFSYDVKMKEKGDIPEGYSVSREKKERFSLILESASTNQTSMYLCASSSIGGVVQPQHFGDGTRLSIL.

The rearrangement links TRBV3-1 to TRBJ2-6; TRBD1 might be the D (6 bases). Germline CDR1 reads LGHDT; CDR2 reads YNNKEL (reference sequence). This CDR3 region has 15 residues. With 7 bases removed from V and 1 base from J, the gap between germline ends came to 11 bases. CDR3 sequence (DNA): TGTGCCAGCAATTTACAGGGATCTGGGGCCAACGTCCTGACTTTC. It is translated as CASNLQGSGANVLTF.

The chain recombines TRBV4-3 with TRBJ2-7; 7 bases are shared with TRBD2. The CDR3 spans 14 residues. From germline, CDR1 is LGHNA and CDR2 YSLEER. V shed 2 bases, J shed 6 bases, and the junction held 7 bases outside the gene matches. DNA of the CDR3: TGCGCCAGCAGCCAATCTAACGGCGGGAGCGAGCAGTACTTC. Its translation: CASSQSNGGSEQYF.

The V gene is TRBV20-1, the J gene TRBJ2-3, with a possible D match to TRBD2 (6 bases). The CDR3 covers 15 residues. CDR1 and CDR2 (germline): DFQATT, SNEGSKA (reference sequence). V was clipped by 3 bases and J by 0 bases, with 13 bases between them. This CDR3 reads CSASPGLTSTDTQYF. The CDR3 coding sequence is TGCAGTGCTAGCCCGGGACTGACAAGCACAGATACGCAGTATTTT.

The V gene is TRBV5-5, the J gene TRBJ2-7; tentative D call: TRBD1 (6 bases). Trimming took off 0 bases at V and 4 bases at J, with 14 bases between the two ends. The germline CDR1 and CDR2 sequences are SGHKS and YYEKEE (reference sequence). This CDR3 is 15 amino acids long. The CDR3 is CASSLGRGFVYEQYF. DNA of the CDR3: TGTGCCAGCAGCTTGGGCAGGGGTTTTGTGTACGAGCAGTACTTC.